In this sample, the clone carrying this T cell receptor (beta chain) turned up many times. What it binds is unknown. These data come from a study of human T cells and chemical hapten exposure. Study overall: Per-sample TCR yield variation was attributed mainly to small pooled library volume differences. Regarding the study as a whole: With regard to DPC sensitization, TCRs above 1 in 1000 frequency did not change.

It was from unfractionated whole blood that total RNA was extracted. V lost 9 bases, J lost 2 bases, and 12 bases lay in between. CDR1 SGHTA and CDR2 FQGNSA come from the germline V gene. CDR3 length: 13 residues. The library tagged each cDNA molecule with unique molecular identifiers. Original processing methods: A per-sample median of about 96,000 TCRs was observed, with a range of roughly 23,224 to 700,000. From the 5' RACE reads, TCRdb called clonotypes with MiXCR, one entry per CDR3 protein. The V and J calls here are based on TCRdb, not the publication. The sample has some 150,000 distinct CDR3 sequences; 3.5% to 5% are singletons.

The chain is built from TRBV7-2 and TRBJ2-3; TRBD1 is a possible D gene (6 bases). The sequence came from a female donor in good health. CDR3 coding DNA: TGTGCCAGTACAGGACAGACCACAGATACGCAGTATTTT. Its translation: CASTGQTTDTQYF.